These 27 T cell receptor beta chains originate from one sample sequenced in a study of T cell changes during pregnancy in multiple sclerosis (dated by TCRdb to 2018 to 2020). Library construction relied on the immunoSEQ multiplex PCR assay. TCRdb holds this immuneACCESS table with in-frame rearrangements only. Some clones are missing; in checked studies, unresolved V genes explain under half, and the rest has no known cause. For this sample there are 55,000 to 85,000 clones; about nine tenths appear just once. More than 1.4% of the sample is held by the ten biggest clonotypes. The specimen comprised peripheral blood, sampled in the third trimester of pregnancy. The source of these receptors is a female donor with multiple sclerosis, enrolled in a pregnancy study.

This sequence joins TRBV5-1 and TRBJ2-1; D gene uncertain. There are 16 residues in the CDR3. V was trimmed by 0 bases and J by 0 bases, leaving 10 bases between them. Per germline, CDR1 SGHRS and CDR2 YFSETQ. Here the CDR3 DNA reads TGCGCCAGCAGCTTGGAGTCTGAGAGCTCCTACAATGAGCAGTTCTTC. It encodes CASSLESESSYNEQFF.

A single count supports this clone. The chain couples TRBV20-1 to TRBJ2-5; 7 bases agree with TRBD2. V lost 7 bases, J lost 4 bases, and 3 bases stayed unmatched. Germline V lookup: CDR1 DFQATT, CDR2 SNEGSKA (reference sequence). The CDR3 covers 11 residues. This chain's CDR3 is CSVREPETQYF. The CDR3 DNA is TGCAGTGTGCGGGAGCCAGAGACCCAGTACTTC.

This chain joins TRBV7-2 and TRBJ2-5; 8 positions match TRBD2. The CDR3 is made up of 15 amino acids. V shed 3 bases, J shed 2 bases, and the junction held 5 bases outside the gene matches. CDR1 is SGHTA and CDR2 is FQGNSA in the germline V gene. Here the CDR3 DNA reads TGTGCCAGCAGCTTTCGTAGCGGGGCACAAGAGACCCAGTACTTC. This codes for CASSFRSGAQETQYF.

The chain recombines TRBV14 with TRBJ2-7, with 8 bases matching TRBD1. Germline loops: CDR1 SGHDN, CDR2 FVKESK. Trimming removed 4 bases from V and 6 bases from J; junction bases left unmatched: 8. The CDR3 runs to 14 residues. CDR3 sequence reads: CASSPRQGQGEQYF. In DNA form, the CDR3 reads TGTGCCAGCAGCCCCCGACAGGGGCAGGGCGAGCAGTACTTC.

This rearrangement joins TRBV6-5 to TRBJ1-1; D perhaps matches TRBD1 (5 bases). CDR1 is MNHEY and CDR2 is SVGAGI in the germline V gene. V was clipped by 0 bases and J by 5 bases, with 10 bases between them. The CDR3 loop spans 14 amino acids. CDR3 amino acids: CASSYSAGGTEAFF. CDR3 DNA: TGTGCCAGCAGTTACTCGGCGGGGGGAACTGAAGCTTTCTTT.

V usage is TRBV7-4 and J usage is TRBJ2-7; TRBD2 matches 8 bases. Germline V CDR1 and CDR2: SGHVT, SQSDAQ. The CDR3 totals 15 residues. The V segment lost 4 bases and the J segment 6 bases; nucleotides outside the gene matches: 11. CDR3 region: CASSCFSGRAGEQYF. CDR3 sequence (DNA): TGTGCCAGCAGCTGTTTCAGCGGGAGAGCCGGCGAGCAGTACTTC.

This clone turned up a few times. The chain has TRBV30 and TRBJ1-4; 7 bases agree with TRBD1. Germline V lookup: CDR1 GTSNPN, CDR2 SVGIG (reference sequence). The CDR3 is 13 amino acids. Trimming removed 3 bases from V and 8 bases from J; junction bases left unmatched: 6. CDR3 coding DNA: TGTGCCTGGAGCCAGGGGGGCCGCGAAAAACTGTTTTTT. This gives the protein CAWSQGGREKLFF.

This clone was detected once. The V and J genes are TRBV9 and TRBJ2-1; D may be TRBD1 (6 bases). The length of the CDR3 is 14 residues. The V gene's germline CDR1 is SGDLS and CDR2 YYNGEE. The ends were cut back, 0 bases at V and 9 bases at J, with 13 bases in the middle. CDR3 nucleotides: TGTGCCAGCAGCGTAGACCCCCGAGGGGGTGAGCAGTTCTTC. Translating it yields CASSVDPRGGEQFF.

This clone was detected only once. V usage is TRBV2 and J usage is TRBJ2-5; tentatively, D is TRBD1 (6 bases). The CDR3 has 13 residues. Deletions cut 1 base from V and 4 bases from J, with 7 bases between. Germline V gene sequence: CDR1 SNHLY, CDR2 FYNNEI. CDR3 coding DNA: TGTGCCAGCAGTGAAGGGGGGCTAGAGACCCAGTACTTC. Its protein is CASSEGGLETQYF.

This rearrangement joins TRBV27 to TRBJ2-1; 10 bases match TRBD2. The germline V gene encodes CDR1 MNHEY and CDR2 SMNVEV (reference sequence). The CDR3 extends over 15 amino acids. V was pared by 2 bases and J by 6 bases, with 4 bases of the junction left unmatched. The CDR3 reads CASSLASGSFNEQFF. The DNA for the CDR3 is TGTGCCAGCAGTTTAGCTAGCGGGAGCTTCAATGAGCAGTTCTTC.

The sample holds one count of this clone. The gene calls are TRBV7-6 and TRBJ2-7; a possible D gene is TRBD1 (5 bases). Germline V gene data show CDR1 as SGHVS and CDR2 as FNYEAQ. V shed 5 bases and J shed 7 bases, with 12 bases lying between them. The CDR3 covers 12 residues. Here the CDR3 DNA reads TGTGCCAGCAGCCCACCCTCAGGGGAGCAGTACTTC. Amino acids: CASSPPSGEQYF.

This chain connects TRBV30 to TRBJ2-1, with 9 positions matching TRBD2. V lost 0 bases to trimming and J lost 12 bases; unmatched junction nucleotides: 6. The CDR3 spans 13 residues. CDR1 is GTSNPN, CDR2 SVGIG, per germline (reference sequence). CDR3 DNA: TGTGCCTGGAGTGTAAGACGGGGACTAGCGCAGTTCTTC. Translating it yields CAWSVRRGLAQFF.

The table lists this clone with a count of one. The chain employs TRBV29-1 and TRBJ2-1; unclear D gene. The CDR3 loop spans 13 amino acids. The V gene lost 5 bases and the J gene lost 3 bases, with 11 bases spanning the gap. CDR1 and CDR2 from the germline V gene are SQVTM and ANQGSEA. The CDR3 sequence: CSVFGSYYNEQFF. The CDR3 nucleotides are TGCAGCGTTTTCGGGTCTTACTACAATGAGCAGTTCTTC.

The chain has TRBV30 and TRBJ2-7; D may be TRBD2 (6 bases). This CDR3 is 13 amino acids long. Trimming pared 1 base from V and 6 bases from J, leaving 13 bases between. Germline-derived CDR1 and CDR2 are GTSNPN and SVGIG (reference sequence). The DNA of the CDR3 is TGTGCCTGGAGTGCGCACCGGGGGACCGAGCAGTACTTC. Residues: CAWSAHRGTEQYF.

The chain employs TRBV10-3 and TRBJ2-7; the match to TRBD1 covers 9 bases. Looked up from germline, CDR1 is ENHRY and CDR2 is SYGVKD. The CDR3 runs to 13 residues. The V segment lost 10 bases and the J segment 4 bases; nucleotides outside the gene matches: 8. The CDR3 DNA reads as TGTGCCACCCAGGACAGGGGTAAATACGAGCAGTACTTC. This encodes CATQDRGKYEQYF.

This chain uses TRBV12-5 with TRBJ2-2; tentatively, D is TRBD2 (5 bases). The CDR3 is 12 amino acids. The germline CDR1 and CDR2 sequences are LGHNT and FRNRAP. Trimming stripped 10 bases from V and 2 bases from J, with 8 bases between. The CDR3 DNA reads TGTGCTACACGGGGAAACACCGGGGAGCTGTTTTTT. Translation: CATRGNTGELFF. Full variable domain (missing parts from reference TRBV12-5 and TRBJ2-2): DARVTQTPRHKVTEMGQEVTMRCQPILGHNTVFWYRQTMMQGLELLAYFRNRAPLDDSGMPKDRFSAEMPDATLATLKIQPSEPRDSAVYFCATRGNTGELFFGEGSRLTVL.

V usage is TRBV10-3 and J usage is TRBJ1-4; TRBD1 might be the D (5 bases). The germline V gene encodes CDR1 ENHRY and CDR2 SYGVKD. With 3 bases removed from V and 8 bases from J, the gap between germline ends came to 19 bases. The CDR3 covers 16 residues. Here the CDR3 reads CAISEGSGHPGEKLFF. As DNA, the CDR3 is TGTGCCATCAGTGAAGGCAGTGGGCACCCAGGGGAAAAACTGTTTTTT.

V usage is TRBV30 and J usage is TRBJ2-5; 11 nucleotides match TRBD1. After removal of 2 bases from V and 5 bases from J, the junction contained 10 bases not matched to a gene. The germline gives CDR1 GTSNPN, CDR2 SVGIG (reference sequence). This CDR3 region has 16 residues. CDR3 amino acids: CAWSNTPGTGGETQYF. CDR3 nucleotide sequence: TGTGCCTGGAGTAACACCCCCGGGACAGGGGGTGAGACCCAGTACTTC.

The chain links TRBV5-1 to TRBJ2-2; 8 bases agree with TRBD1. The length of the CDR3 is 14 residues. With 0 bases clipped from V and 7 bases from J, the junction kept 2 bases outside the gene matches. Per the germline V gene, CDR1 is SGHRS and CDR2 is YFSETQ. CDR3 loop: CASSLDRGYGELFF. CDR3 DNA: TGCGCCAGCAGCTTGGACAGGGGGTACGGGGAGCTGTTTTTT.

V usage is TRBV19 and J usage is TRBJ1-2, with 7 bases fitting TRBD1. The V and J ends lost 5 bases and 3 bases, in that order; junction bases with no gene match: 6. CDR3 length equals 14 residues. In germline, CDR1 is LNHDA, CDR2 SQIVND (reference sequence). The CDR3 sequence is CASSQDRVHYGYTF. The DNA for the CDR3 is TGTGCCAGTAGTCAAGACAGGGTACACTATGGCTACACCTTC.

This rearrangement joins TRBV11-2 to TRBJ2-3; 9 positions agree with TRBD2. Germline lookup yields CDR1 SGHAT and CDR2 FQNNGV. The CDR3 covers 16 residues. J lost 2 bases, V lost 4 bases, and 7 bases had no gene match. DNA for the CDR3: TGTGCCAGCAGCTGGTCTAGCGGGGATATCACAGATACGCAGTATTTT. Amino acids: CASSWSSGDITDTQYF.

The chain links TRBV19 to TRBJ2-7, with 10 bases matching TRBD1. This CDR3 comprises 15 residues. V lost 5 bases and J lost 5; bases outside the gene matches: 9. Germline V lookup: CDR1 LNHDA, CDR2 SQIVND (reference sequence). The CDR3 spells CASSAGQGDVHEQYF. CDR3 sequence (DNA): TGTGCCAGTAGTGCCGGACAGGGGGACGTTCACGAGCAGTACTTC.

The chain recombines TRBV5-1 with TRBJ1-3; TRBD1 aligns across 7 bases. Germline values: CDR1 SGHRS, CDR2 YFSETQ. Trimming took 2 bases from V and 7 from J; bases not matched to a gene: 3. The CDR3 consists of 13 residues. The CDR3 region has the DNA TGCGCCAGCAGCTTCCAGGGGGACAACACCATATATTTT. Protein sequence: CASSFQGDNTIYF.

This clone occurred once. The junction departs from germline at one end; a sequencing error may be responsible. The chain is built from TRBV9 and TRBJ1-1; 11 bases fit TRBD1. This CDR3 region has 15 residues. Per the germline V gene, CDR1 is SGDLS and CDR2 is YYNGEE. For the CDR3, the DNA is TGTGCCAGCAGCGTAAGGGACAGGGGGAACTCTGAAGCTTTCTTT. It specifies CASSVRDRGNSEAFF.

CDR3 protein: CASRWTSGLSTDTQYF. In nucleotides, the CDR3 is TGTGCCAGCAGATGGACTAGCGGGCTTAGCACAGATACGCAGTATTTT. The genes are TRBV5-4 and TRBJ2-3, with 11 positions matching TRBD2. The germline V gene has CDR1 SGHNT and CDR2 YYREEE (reference sequence). Trimming took 5 bases from V and 0 from J; bases not matched to a gene: 5. The CDR3 runs to 16 residues.

V and J are TRBV6-8 and TRBJ1-2, with D possibly being TRBD1 (5 bases). Trimming took off 6 bases at V and 7 bases at J, with 18 bases between the two ends. Germline-derived CDR1 and CDR2 are MNHGY and SAAAGT. The CDR3 is 14 residues long. The CDR3 DNA sequence: TGTGCCAGCAGCCGCACGGACAACTCTGGTGGCTACACCTTC. The encoded protein is CASSRTDNSGGYTF.

V usage is TRBV11-1 and J usage is TRBJ2-7; a possible D gene is TRBD1 (7 bases). V was cut by 10 bases and J by 0 bases, with 13 bases left in between. The CDR3 runs to 13 residues. Germline V gene data show CDR1 as SGHAT and CDR2 as FQDESV (reference sequence). CDR3 sequence (DNA): TGTGCCACGCGGGACAGCCGCTCCTACGAGCAGTACTTC. It yields the protein CATRDSRSYEQYF.